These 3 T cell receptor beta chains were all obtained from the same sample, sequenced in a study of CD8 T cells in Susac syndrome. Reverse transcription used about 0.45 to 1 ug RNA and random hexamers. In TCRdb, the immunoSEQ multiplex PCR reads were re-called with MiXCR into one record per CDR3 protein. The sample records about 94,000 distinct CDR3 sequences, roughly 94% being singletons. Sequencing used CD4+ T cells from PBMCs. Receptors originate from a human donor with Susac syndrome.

In DNA, the CDR3 is TGTGCCAGCAGTTTGTTGGGGGGAGGAGTCTACGAGCAGTACTTC. Encoded protein: CASSLLGGGVYEQYF. This chain uses TRBV28 with TRBJ2-7, with D perhaps matching TRBD2 (6 bases). CDR1 MDHEN and CDR2 SYDVKM come from the germline V gene. The V end was cut by 3 bases, the J end by 3 bases, with 15 bases between. The CDR3 runs to 15 residues.

The CDR3 spells CASSRRTLETQYF. The CDR3 nucleotides read TGTGCCAGCAGCCGGAGGACCTTAGAGACCCAGTACTTC. The chain couples TRBV14 to TRBJ2-5; D is possibly TRBD2 (5 bases). This CDR3 has 13 amino acids. The ends were cut back, 4 bases at V and 4 bases at J, with 10 bases in the middle. The germline gives CDR1 SGHDN, CDR2 FVKESK.

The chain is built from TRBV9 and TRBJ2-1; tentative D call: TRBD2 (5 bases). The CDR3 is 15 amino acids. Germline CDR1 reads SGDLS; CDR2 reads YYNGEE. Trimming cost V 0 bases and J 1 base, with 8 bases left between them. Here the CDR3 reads CASSVVSGSYNEQFF. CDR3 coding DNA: TGTGCCAGCAGCGTAGTGAGCGGATCCTACAATGAGCAGTTCTTC.